A single sample gave rise to the 22 T cell receptor beta chains below, sequenced in a study of T cell responses to AZD1222 COVID-19 vaccine. Libraries were prepared by immunoSEQ multiplex PCR; TCRdb keeps only in-frame clonotypes and omits some of them. The repertoire includes 90,000 to 120,000 clones, 80% to 90% of them detected once, and about 6.6% sits in the top ten. The sample was peripheral blood, taken on day 0 of AZD1222 vaccination. These receptor sequences come from an adult in good health.

The V gene is TRBV6-5, the J gene TRBJ1-5; 10 nucleotides line up with TRBD1. From germline, CDR1 is MNHEY and CDR2 SVGAGI. The CDR3 is made up of 15 amino acids. V lost 7 bases to trimming and J lost 9 bases; unmatched junction nucleotides: 12. CDR3 in DNA: TGTGCCAGCACCAGATCGACAGGGGGCGAATGGCCCCAGCATTTT. It yields the protein CASTRSTGGEWPQHF.

The chain is built from TRBV6-2 or TRBV6-3 and TRBJ1-5, with 8 bases matching TRBD1. Germline values: CDR1 MNHEY, CDR2 SVGEGT. V shed 4 bases, J shed 5 bases, and the junction held 7 bases outside the gene matches. This CDR3 has 15 amino acids. The CDR3 nucleotides are TGTGCCAGCAGTTTCGGACAGGGAAGGGATCAGCCCCAGCATTTT. Encoded protein: CASSFGQGRDQPQHF.

J is TRBJ2-1 and V is TRBV28; tentatively, D is TRBD2 (7 bases). V was pared by 5 bases and J by 5 bases, with 10 bases between. The CDR3 is 13 amino acids. CDR1 MDHEN and CDR2 SYDVKM come from the germline V gene. Here the CDR3 reads CASSGGGDNEQFF. The CDR3 DNA reads as TGTGCCAGCAGTGGAGGGGGGGACAATGAGCAGTTCTTC.

The chain carries TRBV24-1 and TRBJ2-1, with 13 bases identical to TRBD2. Germline CDR1 is KGHDR and CDR2 is SFDVKD. V was clipped by 4 bases and J by 6 bases; unmatched bases: 11. The CDR3 covers 18 residues. The CDR3 coding sequence is TGTGCCACCAGTGACGAGGGACTAGCGGGACGGTCTGTCAATGAGCAGTTCTTC. It is translated as CATSDEGLAGRSVNEQFF.

The chain couples TRBV30 to TRBJ2-7; 10 nucleotides line up with TRBD2. The germline CDR1 and CDR2 sequences are GTSNPN and SVGIG (reference sequence). This CDR3 is built from 15 residues. V lost 2 bases, J lost 4 bases, and 8 bases stayed unmatched. The CDR3 DNA follows: TGTGCCTGGAGTTCTAGCGGGAGTGGGGGTTACGAGCAGTACTTC. Encoded protein: CAWSSSGSGGYEQYF.

The CDR3 is CASSRDRGRQPQHF. DNA for the CDR3: TGTGCCAGCAGCCGTGACAGGGGGCGTCAGCCCCAGCATTTT. The chain uses TRBV6-5 and TRBJ1-5, with 10 positions matching TRBD1. Trimming at V came to 6 bases and at J to 6 bases, leaving 5 bases not matched to a gene. This CDR3 contains 14 residues. The germline CDR1 and CDR2 sequences are MNHEY and SVGAGI.

V gene TRBV7-9 combines with J gene TRBJ1-3; a possible D gene is TRBD1 (5 bases). CDR3 size: 15 residues. Germline V CDR1 and CDR2: SEHNR, FQNEAQ (reference sequence). With 1 base removed from V and 0 bases from J, the gap between germline ends came to 7 bases. CDR3 sequence: CASSLGGTSGNTIYF. In DNA, the CDR3 is TGTGCCAGCAGCTTAGGGGGGACCTCTGGAAACACCATATATTTT.

This clone was recorded once. V gene TRBV10-3 combines with J gene TRBJ1-5; 7 bases fit TRBD1. Germline CDR1 ENHRY, CDR2 SYGVKD. Trimming at V came to 10 bases and at J to 2 bases, leaving 5 bases not matched to a gene. The CDR3 extends over 13 amino acids. This CDR3 is CATADRGNQPQHF. The CDR3 DNA is TGTGCCACCGCCGACAGGGGCAATCAGCCCCAGCATTTT.

As DNA, the CDR3 is TGCAGTGCTGCGACTGTAAATGAGCAGTTCTTC. This codes for CSAATVNEQFF. V gene TRBV20-1 combines with J gene TRBJ2-1; D ambiguous. CDR1 is DFQATT and CDR2 is SNEGSKA in the germline V gene (reference sequence). V was trimmed by 5 bases and J by 7 bases, leaving 9 bases between them. The length of the CDR3 is 11 residues.

This clone was recorded once. V usage is TRBV28 and J usage is TRBJ2-7; 7 nucleotides align to TRBD1. Germline V gene lookup returns CDR1 MDHEN and CDR2 SYDVKM. V lost 5 bases, J lost 5 bases, and 9 bases stayed unmatched. The CDR3 extends over 14 amino acids. The CDR3 region is CASSTDRRSHEQYF. In DNA, the CDR3 is TGTGCCAGCAGTACGGACAGGAGATCCCACGAGCAGTACTTC.

The rearrangement links TRBV2 to TRBJ2-5; D unclear. Germline values: CDR1 SNHLY, CDR2 FYNNEI. Trimming cost V 5 bases and J 1 base, with 2 bases left between them. CDR3 size: 11 residues. The CDR3 reads CASSPQETQYF. CDR3 in DNA: TGTGCCAGCAGTCCCCAAGAGACCCAGTACTTC.

V gene TRBV6-6 combines with J gene TRBJ2-7, with 8 bases lining up with TRBD1. V trimming: 6 bases; J trimming: 0 bases; junction bases outside the gene matches: 1. The CDR3 has 13 residues. Germline V gene lookup returns CDR1 MNHNY and CDR2 SVGAGI (reference sequence). CDR3 bases: TGTGCCAGCAGAACAGGGGGCTCCTACGAGCAGTACTTC. It is translated as CASRTGGSYEQYF.

The chain has TRBV7-9 and TRBJ1-1; D call uncertain. The germline V gene has CDR1 SEHNR and CDR2 FQNEAQ (reference sequence). The CDR3 is made up of 14 amino acids. The V end was cut by 6 bases, the J end by 0 bases, with 11 bases between. Here the CDR3 DNA reads TGTGCCAGCAGTAAGATGAGAATGAACACTGAAGCTTTCTTT. It translates to CASSKMRMNTEAFF.

The rearrangement uses TRBV19 and TRBJ1-1; TRBD1 is a possible D gene (6 bases). This CDR3 is built from 15 residues. Trimming removed 5 bases at V and 10 bases at J, with 23 bases between. Germline loops: CDR1 LNHDA, CDR2 SQIVND (reference sequence). CDR3 sequence: CASSSLPQGGWIAFF. CDR3 nucleotide sequence: TGTGCCAGTAGTTCCCTACCACAGGGAGGGTGGATAGCTTTCTTT.

A single count supports this clone. CDR3 sequence reads: CASSLSISSYNEQFF. In nucleotides, the CDR3 is TGTGCCAGCAGTTTATCAATCAGCTCCTACAATGAGCAGTTCTTC. This sequence joins TRBV27 and TRBJ2-1; D not certain. This CDR3 has 15 residues. Trimming left V 0 bases short and J 0 bases short, with 6 bases between. The germline V gene has CDR1 MNHEY and CDR2 SMNVEV (reference sequence).

The count of this clone is one. The V gene is TRBV21-1, the J gene TRBJ2-7; no check of the table's D call, TRBD1, against the DNA was made. TRBV21-1 is labeled a pseudogene. The CDR3 runs 12 residues. The CDR3 region has the DNA TGTGCCAGCAGCAAAGACACCTACGAGCAGTACTTC. It encodes CASSKDTYEQYF.

The chain carries TRBV19 and TRBJ1-2, with D unclear. Trimming pared 5 bases from V and 0 bases from J, leaving 13 bases between. The germline V gene encodes CDR1 LNHDA and CDR2 SQIVND (reference sequence). The length of the CDR3 is 15 residues. The CDR3 here is CASSAATTSNYGYTF. DNA for the CDR3: TGTGCCAGTAGTGCCGCGACAACCTCTAACTATGGCTACACCTTC.

The CDR3 DNA follows: TGTGCCAGCTCACCACCGGGACAGGGGGTTACCCCAGGCGTCCTGACTTTC. It translates to CASSPPGQGVTPGVLTF. V usage is TRBV18 and J usage is TRBJ2-6, with 11 bases that match TRBD1. The trim removed 0 bases at V and 12 bases at J, leaving 10 bases unmatched. The V gene's germline CDR1 is KGHSH and CDR2 LQKENI. The CDR3 runs 17 residues. Full variable domain (remainder filled in from reference TRBV18 and TRBJ2-6): NAGVMQNPRHLVRRRGQEARLRCSPMKGHSHVYWYRQLPEEGLKFMVYLQKENIIDESGMPKERFSAEFPKEGPSILRIQQVVRGDSAAYFCASSPPGQGVTPGVLTFGAGSRLTVL.

V and J are TRBV5-1 and TRBJ2-3; 10 bases are shared with TRBD1. The CDR3 is 16 residues long. J gave up 9 bases and V 3 bases, and 13 bases lay outside the gene matches. Germline loops: CDR1 SGHRS, CDR2 YFSETQ. For the CDR3, the DNA is TGCGCCAGCAGCTCGGACCCTCCGGGACAGGGGAACACGCAGTATTTT. It encodes CASSSDPPGQGNTQYF.

The genes are TRBV3-1 (or the pseudogene TRBV3-2) and TRBJ1-2, with D possibly matching TRBD1 (5 bases). From germline, CDR1 is LGHDT and CDR2 YNNKEL (reference sequence). V was trimmed by 0 bases and J by 5 bases, leaving 10 bases between them. The CDR3 is 14 residues long. CDR3 DNA: TGTGCCAGCAGCCAAGAAGGTCGGGGGTATGGCTACACCTTC. Protein product: CASSQEGRGYGYTF.

This sequence joins TRBV2 and TRBJ1-5; no definite D call. Germline V lookup: CDR1 SNHLY, CDR2 FYNNEI. The length of the CDR3 is 11 residues. V was cut by 6 bases and J by 4 bases, with 4 bases left in between. The CDR3 DNA reads TGTGCCAGCAGATTGAATCAGCCCCAGCATTTT. Residues: CASRLNQPQHF.

The chain uses TRBV3-1 (or the pseudogene TRBV3-2) and TRBJ2-2; 7 bases match TRBD2. Germline V gene data show CDR1 as LGHDT and CDR2 as YNNKEL (reference sequence). The V segment lost 1 base and the J segment 6 bases; nucleotides outside the gene matches: 8. The CDR3 has 16 residues. The CDR3 nucleotides are TGTGCCAGCAGCCAAGGGTCAAGCGGGACGGCCGGGGAGCTGTTTTTT. This encodes CASSQGSSGTAGELFF.